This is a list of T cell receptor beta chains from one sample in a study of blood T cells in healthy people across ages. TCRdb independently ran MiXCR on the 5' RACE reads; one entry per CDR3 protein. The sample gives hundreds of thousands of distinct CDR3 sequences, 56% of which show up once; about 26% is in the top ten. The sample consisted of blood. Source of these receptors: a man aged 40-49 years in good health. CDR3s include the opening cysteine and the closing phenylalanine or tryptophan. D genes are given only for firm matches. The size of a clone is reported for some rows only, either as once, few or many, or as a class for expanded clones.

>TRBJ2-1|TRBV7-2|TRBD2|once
CASSSQGLAANNEQFF
TGTGCCAGCAGCTCACAGGGACTAGCGGCTAACAATGAGCAGTTCTTC
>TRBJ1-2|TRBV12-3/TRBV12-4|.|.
CASGIGLTNYGYTF
TGTGCCAGCGGAATTGGGTTGACTAACTATGGCTACACCTTC
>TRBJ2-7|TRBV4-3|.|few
CASSQGHQIYAEQYF
TGCGCCAGCAGCCAAGGACACCAAATCTACGCGGAGCAGTACTTC
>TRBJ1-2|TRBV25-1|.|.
CASSMAANGYTF
TGTGCCAGCAGTATGGCAGCAAATGGCTACACCTTC
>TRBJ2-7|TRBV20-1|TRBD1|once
CSARDNRGYEQYF
TGCAGTGCTAGAGATAACAGGGGCTACGAGCAGTACTTC
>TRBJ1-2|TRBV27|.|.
CASRLGRGGYTF
TGTGCCAGCAGGTTGGGCAGGGGAGGCTACACCTTC
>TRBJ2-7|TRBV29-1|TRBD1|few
CSAMGQGDFYSYEQYF
TGCAGCGCGATGGGACAGGGGGACTTTTATTCCTACGAGCAGTACTTC
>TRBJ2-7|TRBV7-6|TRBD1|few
CASSRWDREYEQYF
TGTGCCAGCAGCCGCTGGGACAGGGAATACGAGCAGTACTTC
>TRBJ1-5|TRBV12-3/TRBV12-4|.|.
CASSLAPNNQPQHF
TGTGCCAGCAGTTTAGCTCCGAACAATCAGCCCCAGCATTTT
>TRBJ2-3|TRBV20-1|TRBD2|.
CSARDYGNTQYF
TGCAGTGCGAGGGACTACGGAAATACGCAGTATTTT
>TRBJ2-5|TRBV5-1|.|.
CASSLTGIQETQYF
TGCGCCAGCAGCTTAACAGGGATCCAAGAGACCCAGTACTTC
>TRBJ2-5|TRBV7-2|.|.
CASSPRTGTETQYF
TGTGCCAGCAGCCCAAGGACGGGCACAGAGACCCAGTACTTC
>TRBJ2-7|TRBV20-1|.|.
CSATGVAARRNYEQYF
TGCAGTGCCACTGGAGTCGCAGCCCGCAGGAACTATGAGCAGTACTTC
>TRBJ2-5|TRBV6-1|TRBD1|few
CASSPGQGTGETQYF
TGTGCCAGCAGTCCCGGACAGGGGACGGGAGAGACCCAGTACTTC
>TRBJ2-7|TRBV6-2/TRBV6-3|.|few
CASRRGKTSVSYEQYF
TGTGCCAGCAGGCGGGGAAAGACGAGTGTGAGCTACGAGCAGTACTTC
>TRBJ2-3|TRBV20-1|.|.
CSARDPAFALDTQYF
TGCAGTGCCAGAGACCCGGCCTTTGCCCTCGATACGCAGTATTTT
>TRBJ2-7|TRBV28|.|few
CASSSHDLLGSEQYF
TGTGCCAGCAGTTCCCATGACTTGCTAGGAAGCGAGCAGTACTTC